The 23 T cell receptor beta chains listed next were all sequenced from one sample in a study of OX40 agonist ivuxolimab in advanced cancers. Clones were sequenced by immunoSEQ multiplex PCR, and TCRdb holds only the in-frame ones, with some missing. Of about 71,000 clones in the sample, 60% to 80% are singletons; the top ten hold 5% to 6%. Sequencing was performed on CD4+ or CD8+ T cells sorted from blood, taken in a trial of the OX40 agonist ivuxolimab. The receptors were sampled from an adult with an advanced solid tumor such as melanoma, head and neck, liver or kidney cancer.

The V call is TRBV7-2, the J call TRBJ1-6; the D gene is possibly TRBD1 (5 bases). Looked up from germline, CDR1 is SGHTA and CDR2 is FQGNSA. V lost 0 bases to trimming and J lost 8 bases, with 5 bases between them. CDR3 size: 13 residues. CDR3: CASSLATDSPLHF. In DNA, the CDR3 is TGTGCCAGCAGCTTAGCGACAGATTCACCCCTCCACTTT.

CDR3 bases: TGTGCCAGCAGCTCCGGGGGGTACACTGAAGCTTTCTTT. Amino acids: CASSSGGYTEAFF. The rearrangement uses TRBV7-9 and TRBJ1-1, with D possibly matching TRBD1 (5 bases). Trimming shortened V by 4 bases and J by 3 bases, and 9 bases separated the two germline ends. The CDR3 covers 13 residues. Germline lookup yields CDR1 SEHNR and CDR2 FQNEAQ (reference sequence).

The V gene is TRBV5-1, the J gene TRBJ1-1; possible D gene TRBD1, 6 bases. The germline gives CDR1 SGHRS, CDR2 YFSETQ. V lost 4 bases, J lost 5 bases, and 15 bases lay in between. This CDR3 is 14 amino acids long. The CDR3 loop reads CASSAGAGVTEAFF. The CDR3 DNA sequence: TGCGCCAGCAGCGCAGGAGCAGGGGTTACTGAAGCTTTCTTT. Complete variable domain (other parts from reference TRBV5-1 and TRBJ1-1): KAGVTQTPRYLIKTRGQQVTLSCSPISGHRSVSWYQQTPGQGLQFLFEYFSETQRNKGNFPGRFSGRQFSNSRSEMNVSTLELGDSALYLCASSAGAGVTEAFFGQGTRLTVV.

V and J are TRBV28 and TRBJ2-7; 15 nucleotides agree with TRBD2. The CDR3 has 17 residues. Trimming at V came to 4 bases and at J to 2 bases, leaving 6 bases not matched to a gene. Germline assignment: CDR1 MDHEN and CDR2 SYDVKM. The CDR3 region has the DNA TGTGCCAGCAGTTGGGGACTAGCGGGAGGCGCCACCTACGAGCAGTACTTC. Its protein product is CASSWGLAGGATYEQYF.

This chain joins TRBV4-2 and TRBJ2-2; 9 bases line up with TRBD1. The CDR3 is made up of 15 amino acids. Germline CDR1 is LGHNA and CDR2 is YNFKEQ. V lost 5 bases and J lost 4; bases outside the gene matches: 5. The CDR3 DNA is TGTGCCAGCAGCTATGACAGGGGGGGCACCGGGGAGCTGTTTTTT. Protein sequence: CASSYDRGGTGELFF.

The chain couples TRBV5-8 to TRBJ1-2, with D unresolved. CDR1 is SGHTS and CDR2 is YDEGEE in the germline V gene. The CDR3 consists of 15 residues. V was clipped by 0 bases and J by 0 bases, with 9 bases between them. CDR3 nucleotides: TGTGCCAGCAGCTTGGAATTAACAGCTAACTATGGCTACACCTTC. It translates to CASSLELTANYGYTF.

This clone has more than one count but fewer than ten. The chain links TRBV28 to TRBJ2-5; D perhaps matches TRBD1 (5 bases). CDR1 is MDHEN and CDR2 is SYDVKM in the germline V gene. Deletions cut 3 bases from V and 1 base from J, with 12 bases between. The CDR3 consists of 15 residues. The CDR3 sequence is CASSFGAESQETQYF. DNA for the CDR3: TGTGCCAGCAGTTTTGGGGCAGAAAGCCAAGAGACCCAGTACTTC.

This clone was counted only a few times. The CDR3 region is CASSLPPNEQFF. CDR3 sequence (DNA): TGTGCCAGCAGCCTACCCCCTAATGAGCAGTTCTTC. The chain joins TRBV5-8 to TRBJ2-1; D gene uncertain. CDR3 length: 12 amino acids. Germline V gene sequence: CDR1 SGHTS, CDR2 YDEGEE. The ends were cut back, 4 bases at V and 7 bases at J, with 9 bases in the middle.

V is TRBV19 and J is TRBJ2-7; D gene unclear. Trimming shortened V by 3 bases and J by 1 base, and 7 bases separated the two germline ends. CDR3 length: 13 amino acids. Germline V gene lookup returns CDR1 LNHDA and CDR2 SQIVND (reference sequence). The DNA of the CDR3 is TGTGCCAGTAGTATCTCCCGATCCTACGAGCAGTACTTC. It is translated as CASSISRSYEQYF. The whole variable domain, filled in from reference TRBV19 and TRBJ2-7, reads DGGITQSPKYLFRKEGQNVTLSCEQNLNHDAMYWYRQDPGQGLRLIYYSQIVNDFQKGDIAEGYSVSREKKESFPLTVTSAQKNPTAFYLCASSISRSYEQYFGPGTRLTVT.

In its sample, this clone was seen a few times. The chain uses TRBV2 and TRBJ2-3, with 8 bases matching TRBD2. This CDR3 contains 16 residues. Germline CDR1 SNHLY, CDR2 FYNNEI. After removal of 8 bases from V and 3 bases from J, the junction contained 13 bases not matched to a gene. The CDR3 bases are TGTGCCAGCGCTCTACTAGCGGAGTGGAGGACAGATACGCAGTATTTT. Translated: CASALLAEWRTDTQYF.

The chain employs TRBV7-2 and TRBJ2-1; 9 bases agree with TRBD2. There are 15 residues in the CDR3. The J segment lost 5 bases and the V segment lost 2 bases, leaving 4 bases of the junction unmatched. The germline gives CDR1 SGHTA, CDR2 FQGNSA. The CDR3 region is CASSLNGGGDNEQFF. The DNA of the CDR3 is TGTGCCAGCAGCTTAAATGGCGGGGGGGACAATGAGCAGTTCTTC. The full variable domain, rest sourced from reference TRBV7-2 and TRBJ2-1, is GAGVSQSPSNKVTEKGKDVELRCDPISGHTALYWYRQSLGQGLEFLIYFQGNSAPDKSGLPSDRFSAERTGGSVSTLTIQRTQQEDSAVYLCASSLNGGGDNEQFFGPGTRLTVL.

V gene TRBV7-2 combines with J gene TRBJ2-7; TRBD1 matches 9 bases. Trimming cost V 5 bases and J 6 bases; bases outside gene matches: 11. Germline CDR1 SGHTA, CDR2 FQGNSA. The CDR3 covers 15 residues. CDR3 sequence reads: CASSDVRDRVREQYF. In DNA form, the CDR3 reads TGTGCCAGCAGCGACGTGAGGGACAGGGTACGCGAGCAGTACTTC.

The chain employs TRBV27 and TRBJ2-2, with 9 positions matching TRBD2. Trimming took 3 bases from V and 5 from J; bases not matched to a gene: 7. CDR3 length: 16 residues. Per the germline V gene, CDR1 is MNHEY and CDR2 is SMNVEV (reference sequence). The CDR3 is CASSFFSGSGTGELFF. As DNA, the CDR3 is TGTGCCAGCAGTTTCTTTAGCGGGAGTGGGACCGGGGAGCTGTTTTTT.

The chain is built from TRBV5-4 and TRBJ2-1, with a weak D call TRBD2 (5 bases). Germline CDR1 is SGHNT and CDR2 is YYREEE (reference sequence). V lost 5 bases to trimming and J lost 6 bases, with 21 bases between them. The length of the CDR3 is 16 residues. CDR3 nucleotides: TGTGCCAGCAGGCCCGCCCTGGGGAGAGGGTCCAATGAGCAGTTCTTC. Amino acid sequence: CASRPALGRGSNEQFF. The variable domain in full, with the rest retrieved from reference TRBV5-4 and TRBJ2-1, is ETGVTQSPTHLIKTRGQQVTLRCSSQSGHNTVSWYQQALGQGPQFIFQYYREEENGRGNFPPRFSGLQFPNYSSELNVNALELDDSALYLCASRPALGRGSNEQFFGPGTRLTVL.

This chain joins TRBV5-1 and TRBJ2-7; maybe TRBD1 (7 bases). V lost 0 bases and J 6 bases, leaving 19 bases between the germline ends. Looked up from germline, CDR1 is SGHRS and CDR2 is YFSETQ. CDR3 length: 16 amino acids. The CDR3 loop is CASSLGGGGQVGEQYF. Written as DNA, the CDR3 is TGCGCCAGCAGCTTGGGCGGAGGGGGCCAAGTGGGCGAGCAGTACTTC.

The chain links TRBV7-2 to TRBJ2-1, with TRBD1 matching 8 bases. The germline CDR1 and CDR2 sequences are SGHTA and FQGNSA. The CDR3 is made up of 17 amino acids. With 0 bases clipped from V and 7 bases from J, the junction kept 11 bases outside the gene matches. The CDR3 protein is CASSLAPVGQGGNEQFF. The CDR3 bases are TGTGCCAGCAGCTTAGCCCCCGTAGGACAGGGCGGTAATGAGCAGTTCTTC.

V and J are TRBV9 and TRBJ1-2; D gene unclear. The CDR3 is made up of 15 amino acids. Per the germline V gene, CDR1 is SGDLS and CDR2 is YYNGEE. Trimming cost V 3 bases and J 1 base, with 13 bases left between them. The CDR3 region is CASSALPGDNYGYTF. In nucleotides, the CDR3 is TGTGCCAGCAGCGCCCTGCCCGGAGATAACTATGGCTACACCTTC.

The rearrangement links TRBV10-3 to TRBJ1-2; 8 bases line up with TRBD1. The germline gives CDR1 ENHRY, CDR2 SYGVKD. V lost 10 bases, J lost 4 bases, and 11 bases stayed unmatched. This CDR3 is built from 14 residues. The CDR3 protein is CASRAGGAGYGYTF. The DNA of the CDR3 is TGTGCCAGCAGAGCAGGGGGCGCGGGCTATGGCTACACCTTC.

The chain links TRBV7-2 to TRBJ2-7; no clear D gene. The germline V and J ends were trimmed by 0 bases and 7 bases, with 13 bases remaining between them. This CDR3 region has 14 residues. Germline CDR1 is SGHTA and CDR2 is FQGNSA. CDR3: CASSLAGTSWEQYF. In DNA form, the CDR3 reads TGTGCCAGCAGCTTAGCGGGCACCAGTTGGGAGCAGTACTTC.

This clone was seen a few times. The J gene is TRBJ1-3, the V gene TRBV7-3; 9 bases agree with TRBD1. This CDR3 has 15 amino acids. Losses at the gene ends were 2 bases for V and 10 bases for J; bases not matched to a gene: 9. Germline V lookup: CDR1 SGHTA, CDR2 FQGTGA. Here the CDR3 reads CASSLGDREIETIYF. In nucleotides, the CDR3 is TGTGCCAGCAGCTTAGGGGACAGGGAGATAGAGACCATATATTTT.

The rearrangement links TRBV6-1 to TRBJ2-5; D is unresolved. V lost 3 bases and J 4 bases, leaving 15 bases between the germline ends. The CDR3 loop spans 15 amino acids. Germline-derived CDR1 and CDR2 are MNHNS and SASEGT. CDR3 sequence: CASSEARTAAETQYF. For the CDR3, the DNA is TGTGCCAGCAGTGAGGCACGTACGGCGGCAGAGACCCAGTACTTC.

The rearrangement joins TRBV19 to TRBJ1-1; D not resolved. Germline values: CDR1 LNHDA, CDR2 SQIVND (reference sequence). V lost 7 bases and J lost 1, with 19 bases in between. This CDR3 has 16 residues. DNA of the CDR3: TGTGCCAGTATTCGGACCGGTGGGCAACGGAACACTGAAGCTTTCTTT. Translation: CASIRTGGQRNTEAFF.

The rearrangement links TRBV18 to TRBJ1-5, with D possibly TRBD1 on 5 matching bases. In germline, CDR1 is KGHSH, CDR2 LQKENI. This CDR3 is built from 14 residues. The germline V and J ends were trimmed by 4 bases and 5 bases, with 12 bases remaining between them. The CDR3 sequence is CASSHRQPDQPQHF. The CDR3 region has the DNA TGTGCCAGCTCACACAGACAGCCCGATCAGCCCCAGCATTTT.